This entry is about one T cell receptor beta chain. Its antigen is unknown. The gene names given are mouse names. The DNA ends 1 residue before the CDR3 does, and the rest of the CDR3 is filled in from the germline J gene. Other DNA sequences in the same sample also yield this CDR3. TCRbeta CDR3 was sequenced at survey depth with template counts. Clones were read by immunoSEQ multiplex PCR, and TCRdb kept only the in-frame ones, dropping some. This table holds tens of thousands of clones, around 72% found once. Germline values: CDR1 SGHSA, CDR2 FRNQAP. Deletions cut 3 bases from V and 1 base from J, with 6 bases between. This CDR3 has 13 amino acids. The data are from a study of tissue T cells after allogeneic stem cell transplantation. Study-wide points: Limitations included a small, clinically heterogeneous cohort and limited sampling depth. In patients and mice, blood and spleen missed much of tissue repertoire.

This sequence was found in a pool of C57BL/6 mice in good health. The sequenced sample consisted of sorted cells pooled from one or two spleens. The V call is TRBV16, the J call TRBJ1-1; TRBD1 is a possible D gene (6 bases). CDR3 bases read: TGTGCAAGCAGCTTGGGACAAAACACAGAAGTCTTC. Amino acid sequence: CASSLGQNTEVF. The whole CDR3 protein reads CASSLGQNTEVFF.